Listed below are T cell receptor beta chains from one sample, sequenced in a study of blood T cell repertoires in COVID-19. The data were produced by immunoSEQ multiplex PCR, yet TCRdb's version contains in-frame clones alone and is incomplete. In the table there are about 220,000 clones, 87% of which are singletons. The sequenced sample was PBMCs or T cells enriched from blood (not recorded which). The receptors come from a woman between 25 and 40 years old with acute COVID-19. The CDR3 runs from the conserved cysteine through the conserved F or W. The order of the fields is CDR3 DNA, CDR3 protein, V gene, D gene, clone size, J gene. The D gene is left open where the match is weak. The size entry is marked missing in some rows and otherwise reads once, few, many or a size class.

CDR3 DNA: TGTGCCATCAGTGACAGGCTTGAAGGGGGTTCACCCCTCCACTTT; CDR3 protein: CAISDRLEGGSPLHF; V gene: TRBV10-3; D gene: NA; clone size: few; J gene: TRBJ1-6
CDR3 DNA: TGTGCCAGCAGCCCACAGGGACAGGGGTATGGCTACACCTTC; CDR3 protein: CASSPQGQGYGYTF; V gene: TRBV6-6; D gene: TRBD1; clone size: NA; J gene: TRBJ1-2
CDR3 DNA: TGCGCCAGCAGCCCGCTTGCGGACTGGGACACCGGGGAGCTGTTTTTT; CDR3 protein: CASSPLADWDTGELFF; V gene: TRBV4-3; D gene: NA; clone size: once; J gene: TRBJ2-2
CDR3 DNA: TGTGCCAGCAGCCACCGGACAGGTGCTATGAACACTGAAGCTTTCTTT; CDR3 protein: CASSHRTGAMNTEAFF; V gene: TRBV3-1/TRBV3-2; D gene: TRBD1; clone size: NA; J gene: TRBJ1-1
CDR3 DNA: TGTGCCAGTAGTATTTCGGGGTCCCCCTACGAGCAGTACTTC; CDR3 protein: CASSISGSPYEQYF; V gene: TRBV19; D gene: NA; clone size: NA; J gene: TRBJ2-7
CDR3 DNA: TGTGCCAGCAGCCGCGGCGGGGAGGGTGGCTACACCTTC; CDR3 protein: CASSRGGEGGYTF; V gene: TRBV6-5; D gene: NA; clone size: NA; J gene: TRBJ1-2
CDR3 DNA: TGTGCCAGCAGCGTAGAAGGGGGGGACTACGAGCAGTACTTC; CDR3 protein: CASSVEGGDYEQYF; V gene: TRBV9; D gene: NA; clone size: NA; J gene: TRBJ2-7
CDR3 DNA: TGTGCCAGCAGCGAAACCCCCACCCAGCGGGGTGTCGGCGAGCAGTACTTC; CDR3 protein: CASSETPTQRGVGEQYF; V gene: TRBV9; D gene: TRBD2; clone size: once; J gene: TRBJ2-7
CDR3 DNA: TGTGCCAGCAGCGTACAGGGGGCCGCCTACGAGCAGTACTTC; CDR3 protein: CASSVQGAAYEQYF; V gene: TRBV11-2; D gene: TRBD1; clone size: NA; J gene: TRBJ2-7
CDR3 DNA: TGCAGCGTTTGGACAGGGGGAGAAGAAAAACTGTTTTTT; CDR3 protein: CSVWTGGEEKLFF; V gene: TRBV29-1; D gene: TRBD1; clone size: NA; J gene: TRBJ1-4
CDR3 DNA: TGTGCCAGCAGCCCCTCCGCGGGGGCAGGGGATACGCAGTATTTT; CDR3 protein: CASSPSAGAGDTQYF; V gene: TRBV11-2; D gene: NA; clone size: NA; J gene: TRBJ2-3
CDR3 DNA: TGTGCCAGCTCACCACAACGGACAGGGGGTAATGAAAAACTGTTTTTT; CDR3 protein: CASSPQRTGGNEKLFF; V gene: TRBV18; D gene: TRBD1; clone size: NA; J gene: TRBJ1-4
CDR3 DNA: TGTGCCAGCAGCAAAAGGGGCCGAGGAACAGGGAAGAATGAGCAGTTCTTC; CDR3 protein: CASSKRGRGTGKNEQFF; V gene: TRBV21-1; D gene: NA; clone size: NA; J gene: TRBJ2-1